These 8 T cell receptor beta chains were all obtained from the same sample, sequenced in a study of persistence of HIV-infected CD4 T cells. The antigens these receptors bind are not known. This was the immunoSEQ version 4 assay in survey mode. Sequencing was performed with immunoSEQ multiplex PCR; in TCRdb, only in-frame clones are kept and a portion is missing. Here the sample spans 18,000 or so clones, more than 75% being singletons. Lysates of CMV-infected fibroblasts at 10 ug/mL stimulated these cells. CD4+ T cells upregulating both CD40 ligand and CD69 were sorted as responding cells. The sequencing used CD4+ T cells sorted from PBMCs after approximately 19-hour stimulation, collected from a patient who received antiretroviral therapy. The source of these receptors is an adult man with HIV who was CMV-seropositive.

The chain joins TRBV27 to TRBJ2-3; D possibly corresponds to TRBD1 (5 bases). This CDR3 contains 15 residues. Germline CDR1 and CDR2: MNHEY and SMNVEV (reference sequence). The V gene lost 5 bases and the J gene lost 4 bases, with 16 bases spanning the gap. The CDR3 coding sequence is TGTGCCAGCAGTCTAGGGTACAGGTCGGCAGATACGCAGTATTTT. It specifies CASSLGYRSADTQYF.

The CDR3 region has the DNA TGTGCCAGCAGTTTTCAGGGGGCGAGGGGCAATCAGCCCCAGCATTTT. Translating it yields CASSFQGARGNQPQHF. The rearrangement joins TRBV7-8 to TRBJ1-5, with TRBD1 identical over 8 bases. Per germline, CDR1 SGHVS and CDR2 FQNEAQ. The CDR3 sequence is 16 residues long. With 6 bases clipped from V and 2 bases from J, the junction kept 9 bases outside the gene matches.

The V gene is TRBV28, the J gene TRBJ2-2, with 9 bases matching TRBD1. This CDR3 has 16 residues. CDR1 is MDHEN and CDR2 is SYDVKM in the germline V gene. V lost 2 bases to trimming and J lost 4 bases; unmatched junction nucleotides: 5. Here the CDR3 reads CASSLGETGGTGELFF. For the CDR3, the DNA is TGTGCCAGCAGTTTAGGGGAGACAGGGGGCACCGGGGAGCTGTTTTTT.

This clone was seen a handful of times. V and J are TRBV2 and TRBJ1-1, with 7 bases aligning to TRBD1. This CDR3 region has 13 residues. The germline V gene encodes CDR1 SNHLY and CDR2 FYNNEI. V shed 8 bases, J shed 7 bases, and the junction held 10 bases outside the gene matches. The CDR3 loop is CASENTGASEAFF. DNA for the CDR3: TGTGCCAGCGAGAATACAGGGGCGAGTGAAGCTTTCTTT. The full variable domain, completed using reference TRBV2 and TRBJ1-1, is EPEVTQTPSHQVTQMGQEVILRCVPISNHLYFYWYRQILGQKVEFLVSFYNNEISEKSEIFDDQFSVERPDGSNFTLKIRSTKLEDSAMYFCASENTGASEAFFGQGTRLTVV.

This clone was seen a few times. The V gene is TRBV18, the J gene TRBJ1-2, with TRBD1 as a possible D gene (5 bases). Trimming took 3 bases from V and 2 from J, leaving 16 bases between them. The CDR3 totals 16 residues. CDR1 is KGHSH, CDR2 LQKENI, per germline. As DNA, the CDR3 is TGTGCCAGCTCACCGGGGACTCTCGGCTACAACTATGGCTACACCTTC. Translation: CASSPGTLGYNYGYTF.

This clone turned up a few times. V usage is TRBV5-1 and J usage is TRBJ2-1; possible D gene TRBD2, 6 bases. Per germline, CDR1 SGHRS and CDR2 YFSETQ. The CDR3 is made up of 14 amino acids. V was cut by 4 bases and J by 3 bases, with 11 bases left in between. The CDR3 DNA is TGCGCCAGCAGCCCCTCGGGGGACTACAATGAGCAGTTCTTC. It is translated as CASSPSGDYNEQFF.

The chain links TRBV7-9 to TRBJ2-3; D is uncertain. From germline, CDR1 is SEHNR and CDR2 FQNEAQ (reference sequence). V shed 4 bases and J shed 6 bases, with 5 bases lying between them. The CDR3 sequence is 11 residues long. The DNA of the CDR3 is TGTGCCAGCAGCTATCGGGATACGCAGTATTTT. Encoded protein: CASSYRDTQYF.

This chain links TRBV5-1 with TRBJ2-2, with 7 positions matching TRBD1. Losses at the gene ends were 2 bases for V and 2 bases for J; bases not matched to a gene: 3. This CDR3 contains 15 residues. Germline-derived CDR1 and CDR2 are SGHRS and YFSETQ. CDR3 residues: CASSFDRVNTGELFF. The CDR3 bases are TGCGCCAGCAGCTTTGACAGGGTTAACACCGGGGAGCTGTTTTTT.